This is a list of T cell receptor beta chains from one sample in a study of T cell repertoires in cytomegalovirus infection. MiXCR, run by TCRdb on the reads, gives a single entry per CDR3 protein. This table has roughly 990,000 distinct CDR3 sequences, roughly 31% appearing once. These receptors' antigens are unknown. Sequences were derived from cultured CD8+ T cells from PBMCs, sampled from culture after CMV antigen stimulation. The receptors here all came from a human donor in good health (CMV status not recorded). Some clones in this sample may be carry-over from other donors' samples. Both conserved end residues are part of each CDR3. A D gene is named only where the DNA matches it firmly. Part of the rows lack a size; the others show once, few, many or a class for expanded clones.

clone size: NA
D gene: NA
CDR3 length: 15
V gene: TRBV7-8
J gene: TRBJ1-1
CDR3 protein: CASSSTIVWSTEAFF
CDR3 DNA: TGTGCCAGCAGCTCGACAATAGTGTGGAGCACTGAAGCTTTCTTT

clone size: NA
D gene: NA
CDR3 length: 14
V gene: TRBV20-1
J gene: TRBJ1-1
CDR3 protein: CSARALRGTTEAFF
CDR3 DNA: TGCAGTGCTAGAGCTTTAAGGGGTACGACTGAAGCTTTCTTT

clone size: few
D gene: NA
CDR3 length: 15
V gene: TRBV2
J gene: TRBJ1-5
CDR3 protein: CASRDRHYSNQPQHF
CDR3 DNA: TGTGCCAGCAGAGACAGGCATTATAGCAATCAGCCCCAGCATTTT

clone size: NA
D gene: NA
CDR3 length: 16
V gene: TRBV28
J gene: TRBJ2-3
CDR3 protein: CASSPTLAEYTDTQYF
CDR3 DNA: TGTGCCAGCAGTCCCACTCTAGCAGAGTACACAGATACGCAGTATTTT

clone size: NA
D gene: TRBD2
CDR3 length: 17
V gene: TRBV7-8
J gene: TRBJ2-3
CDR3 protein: CASSLVRRGVWPDTQYF
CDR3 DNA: TGTGCCAGCAGCTTAGTTCGTCGGGGGGTCTGGCCAGATACGCAGTATTTT

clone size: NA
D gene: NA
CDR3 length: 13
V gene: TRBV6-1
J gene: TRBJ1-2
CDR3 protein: CASSYGGSNGYTF
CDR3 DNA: TGTGCCAGCAGTTACGGGGGGAGTAATGGCTACACCTTC

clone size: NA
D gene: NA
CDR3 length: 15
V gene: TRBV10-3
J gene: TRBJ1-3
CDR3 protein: CATGFDSTSGNTIYF
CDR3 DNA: TGTGCCACCGGTTTTGACTCCACCTCTGGAAACACCATATATTTT

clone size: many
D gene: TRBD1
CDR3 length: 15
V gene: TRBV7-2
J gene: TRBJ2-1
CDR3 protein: CASSLVYQGADEQFF
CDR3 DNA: TGTGCCAGCAGCTTAGTGTACCAGGGGGCCGATGAGCAGTTCTTC

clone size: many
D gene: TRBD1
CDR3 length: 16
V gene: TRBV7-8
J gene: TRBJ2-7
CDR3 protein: CASSLGAGTGTYEQYF
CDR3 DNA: TGTGCCAGCAGCTTGGGAGCCGGGACAGGGACCTACGAGCAGTACTTC

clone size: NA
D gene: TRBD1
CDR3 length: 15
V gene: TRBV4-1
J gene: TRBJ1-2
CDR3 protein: CASSQLEWTGDGYTF
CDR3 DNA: TGCGCCAGCAGCCAACTAGAGTGGACAGGCGATGGCTACACCTTC

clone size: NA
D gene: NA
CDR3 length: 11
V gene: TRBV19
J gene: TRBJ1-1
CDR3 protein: CASTGGGEAFF
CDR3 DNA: TGTGCCAGCACCGGAGGGGGTGAAGCTTTCTTT

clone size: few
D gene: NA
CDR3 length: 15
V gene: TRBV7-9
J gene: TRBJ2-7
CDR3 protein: CASSLDASVTYEQYF
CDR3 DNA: TGTGCCAGCAGCTTAGACGCGTCCGTGACCTACGAGCAGTACTTC

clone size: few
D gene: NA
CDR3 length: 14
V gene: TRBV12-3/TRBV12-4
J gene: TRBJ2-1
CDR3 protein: CASSLSQIHNEQFF
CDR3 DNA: TGTGCCAGCAGTTTAAGCCAGATTCACAATGAGCAGTTCTTC

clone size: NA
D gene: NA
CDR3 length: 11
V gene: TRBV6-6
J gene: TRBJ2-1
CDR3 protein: CASQVDNEQFF
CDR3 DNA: TGTGCCAGCCAGGTGGACAATGAGCAGTTCTTC

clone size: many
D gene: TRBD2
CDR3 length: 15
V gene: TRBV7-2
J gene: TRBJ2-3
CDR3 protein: CASSLSGGAMDTQYF
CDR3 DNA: TGTGCCAGCAGCTTGAGCGGGGGGGCCATGGATACGCAGTATTTT

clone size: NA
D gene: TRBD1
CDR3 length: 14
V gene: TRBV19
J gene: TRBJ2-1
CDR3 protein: CATEWGTGSNEQFF
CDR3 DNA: TGTGCCACCGAGTGGGGGACAGGGTCTAATGAGCAGTTCTTC

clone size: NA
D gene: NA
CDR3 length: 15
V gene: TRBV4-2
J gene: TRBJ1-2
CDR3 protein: CASSPQGGGADGYTF
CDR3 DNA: TGTGCCAGCAGCCCACAAGGGGGGGGCGCGGATGGCTACACCTTC

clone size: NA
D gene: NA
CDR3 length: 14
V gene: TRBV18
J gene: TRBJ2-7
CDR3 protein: CASSPLTGEGEQYF
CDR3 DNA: TGTGCCAGCTCACCTCTGACAGGAGAGGGCGAGCAGTACTTC

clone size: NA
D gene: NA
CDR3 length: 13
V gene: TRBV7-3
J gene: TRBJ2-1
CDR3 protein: CASSLGVINEQFF
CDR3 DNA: TGTGCCAGCAGCTTGGGGGTAATAAATGAGCAGTTCTTC

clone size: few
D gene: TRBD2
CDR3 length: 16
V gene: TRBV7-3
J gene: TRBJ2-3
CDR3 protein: CASSLLSGGALDTQYF
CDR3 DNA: TGTGCCAGCAGCTTACTGAGCGGGGGGGCCTTAGATACGCAGTATTTT

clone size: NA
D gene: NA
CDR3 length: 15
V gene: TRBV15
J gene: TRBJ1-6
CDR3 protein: CATSRERIYNSPLHF
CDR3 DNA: TGTGCCACCAGCAGAGAACGGATATATAATTCACCCCTCCACTTT

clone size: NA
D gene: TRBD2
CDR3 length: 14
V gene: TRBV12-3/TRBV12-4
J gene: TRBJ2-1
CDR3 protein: CATNLGGEYNEQFF
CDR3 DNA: TGTGCCACCAATCTGGGAGGGGAATACAATGAGCAGTTCTTC

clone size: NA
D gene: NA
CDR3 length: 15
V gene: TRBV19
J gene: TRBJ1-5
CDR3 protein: CASTYRVGSNQPQHF
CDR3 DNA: TGTGCCAGTACTTACAGGGTCGGTAGCAATCAGCCCCAGCATTTT

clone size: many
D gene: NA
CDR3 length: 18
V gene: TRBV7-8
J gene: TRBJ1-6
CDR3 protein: CASSLAMDGSSYNSPLHF
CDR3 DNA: TGTGCCAGCAGCTTAGCGATGGATGGGAGCTCCTATAATTCACCCCTCCACTTT

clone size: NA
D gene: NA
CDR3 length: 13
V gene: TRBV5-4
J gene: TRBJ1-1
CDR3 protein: CASSLDGHTEAFF
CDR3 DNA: TGTGCCAGCAGCTTGGATGGCCACACTGAAGCTTTCTTT

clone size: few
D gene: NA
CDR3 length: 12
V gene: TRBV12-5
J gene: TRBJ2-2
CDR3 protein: CASGPYRGELFF
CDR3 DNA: TGTGCTAGTGGCCCCTACCGCGGGGAGCTGTTTTTT

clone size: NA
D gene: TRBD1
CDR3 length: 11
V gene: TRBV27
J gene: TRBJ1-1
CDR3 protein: CATRQGPGAFF
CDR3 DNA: TGTGCCACTAGACAGGGCCCTGGCGCTTTCTTT

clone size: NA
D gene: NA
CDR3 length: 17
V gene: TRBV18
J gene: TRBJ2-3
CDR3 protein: CASSPILGEIYTDTQYF
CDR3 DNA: TGTGCCAGCTCACCCATTCTTGGAGAGATTTACACAGATACGCAGTATTTT

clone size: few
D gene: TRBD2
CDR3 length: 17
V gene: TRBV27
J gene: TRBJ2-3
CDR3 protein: CASSRGTSGEFTDTQYF
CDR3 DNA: TGTGCCAGCAGTCGTGGGACTAGCGGGGAGTTCACAGATACGCAGTATTTT

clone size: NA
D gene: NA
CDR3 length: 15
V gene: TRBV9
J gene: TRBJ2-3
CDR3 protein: CASSVNGGAGDTQYF
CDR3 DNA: TGTGCCAGCAGCGTAAACGGGGGCGCGGGGGATACGCAGTATTTT

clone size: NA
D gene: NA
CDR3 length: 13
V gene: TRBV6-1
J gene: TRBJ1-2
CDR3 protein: CASLTSGGYGYTF
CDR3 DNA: TGTGCCAGCTTGACCTCGGGGGGATATGGCTACACCTTC

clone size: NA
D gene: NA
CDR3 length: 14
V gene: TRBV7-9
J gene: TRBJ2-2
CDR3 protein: CASSLSMNTGELFF
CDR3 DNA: TGTGCCAGCAGCTTGTCGATGAACACCGGGGAGCTGTTTTTT

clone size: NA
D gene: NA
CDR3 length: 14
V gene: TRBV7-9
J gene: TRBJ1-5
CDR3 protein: CASSAPGVNQPQHF
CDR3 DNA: TGTGCCAGCAGCGCGCCTGGAGTAAATCAGCCCCAGCATTTT

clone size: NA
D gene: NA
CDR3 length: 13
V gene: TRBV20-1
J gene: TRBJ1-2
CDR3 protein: CSARDMATNGYTF
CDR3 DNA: TGCAGTGCTAGAGATATGGCAACGAATGGCTACACCTTC

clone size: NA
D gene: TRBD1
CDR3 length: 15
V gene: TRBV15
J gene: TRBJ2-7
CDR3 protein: CATSSSFGQGYEQYF
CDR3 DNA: TGTGCCACCAGCAGTAGCTTCGGACAGGGCTACGAGCAGTACTTC

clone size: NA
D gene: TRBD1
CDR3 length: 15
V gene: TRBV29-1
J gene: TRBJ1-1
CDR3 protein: CSVEGQGDMNTEAFF
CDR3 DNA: TGCAGCGTTGAAGGGCAGGGGGACATGAACACTGAAGCTTTCTTT

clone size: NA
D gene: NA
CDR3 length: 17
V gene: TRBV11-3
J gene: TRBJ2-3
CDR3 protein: CASSLEGATTSTDTQYF
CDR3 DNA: TGTGCCAGCAGCTTAGAGGGGGCAACGACTAGCACAGATACGCAGTATTTT

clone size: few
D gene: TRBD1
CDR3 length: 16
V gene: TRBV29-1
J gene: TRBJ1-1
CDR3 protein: CSGARGRGYLNTEAFF
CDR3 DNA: TGCAGCGGTGCCAGGGGGCGAGGATATCTGAACACTGAAGCTTTCTTT

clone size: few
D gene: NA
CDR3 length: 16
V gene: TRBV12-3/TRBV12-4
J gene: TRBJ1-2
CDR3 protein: CASGEAQQAYDYGYTF
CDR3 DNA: TGTGCCTCGGGCGAGGCCCAACAGGCCTATGACTATGGCTACACCTTC

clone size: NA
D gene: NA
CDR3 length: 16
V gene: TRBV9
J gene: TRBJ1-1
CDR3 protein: CASSPSPVGMNTEAFF
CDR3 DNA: TGTGCCAGCAGCCCCAGCCCCGTCGGGATGAACACTGAAGCTTTCTTT

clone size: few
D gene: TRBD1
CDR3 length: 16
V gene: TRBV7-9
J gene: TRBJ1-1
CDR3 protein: CASSPYRTGPNTEAFF
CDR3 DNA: TGTGCCAGCAGCCCCTACCGGACAGGACCTAACACTGAAGCTTTCTTT

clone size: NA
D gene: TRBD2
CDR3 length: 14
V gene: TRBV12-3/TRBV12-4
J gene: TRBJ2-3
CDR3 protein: CASKGGGRTDTQYF
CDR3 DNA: TGTGCCAGCAAAGGCGGGGGGCGCACAGATACGCAGTATTTT